This TCR beta chain was observed in a study of T cell repertoires in cytomegalovirus infection. Study background: CMV infection together with matching HLA type was indicated by public TCR beta signatures.

This clonotype occurred a few times. Its antigen remains unknown. The CDR3 sequence is 12 residues long. V lost 7 bases and J 6 bases, leaving 14 bases between the germline ends. CDR1 and CDR2 from the germline V gene are SQVTM and ANQGSEA. MiXCR was run by TCRdb on the reads, yielding one entry per CDR3 protein. Altogether 680,000 or so distinct CDR3 sequences are present, less than 40% being singletons, with the ten largest covering 2.5% to 3%. Findings of the study overall: The ex vivo response was dominated by HLA-C-restricted CMV-specific TCR beta clonotypes. The study identified carriers of CMV plus the relevant HLA from cumulative public TCR beta family frequency.

This TCR derives from a human donor in good health (CMV status not recorded). Some clones in this sample may be carry-over from other donors' samples. V usage is TRBV29-1 and J usage is TRBJ2-3; D not certain. Sequenced sample: PBMCs. This chain's CDR3 is CSGNPDGDTQYF. The CDR3 coding sequence is TGCAGCGGAAACCCGGACGGGGATACGCAGTATTTT.